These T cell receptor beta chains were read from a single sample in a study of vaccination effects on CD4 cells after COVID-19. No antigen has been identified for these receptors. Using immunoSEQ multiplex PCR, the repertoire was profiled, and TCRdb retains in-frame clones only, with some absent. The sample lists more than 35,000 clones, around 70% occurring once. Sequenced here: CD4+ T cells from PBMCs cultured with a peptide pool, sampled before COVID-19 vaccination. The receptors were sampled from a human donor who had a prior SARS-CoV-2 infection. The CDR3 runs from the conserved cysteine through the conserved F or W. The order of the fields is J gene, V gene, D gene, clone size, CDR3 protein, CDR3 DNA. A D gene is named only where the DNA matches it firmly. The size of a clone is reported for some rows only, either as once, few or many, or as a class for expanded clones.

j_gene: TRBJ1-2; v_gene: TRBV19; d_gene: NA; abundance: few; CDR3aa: CATRPLGRYGYTF; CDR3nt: TGTGCCACTCGTCCTCTCGGGCGATATGGCTACACCTTC
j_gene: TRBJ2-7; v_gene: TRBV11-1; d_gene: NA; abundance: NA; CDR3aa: CASSLAVSSYEQYF; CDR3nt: TGTGCCAGCAGCTTGGCAGTAAGCTCCTACGAGCAGTACTTC
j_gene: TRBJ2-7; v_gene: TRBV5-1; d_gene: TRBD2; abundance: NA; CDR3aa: CASSLSSGGYEQYF; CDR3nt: TGCGCCAGCAGCTTAAGTAGCGGGGGGTACGAGCAGTACTTC
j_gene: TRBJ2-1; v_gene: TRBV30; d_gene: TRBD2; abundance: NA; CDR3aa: CAWSPLLAGGDNEQFF; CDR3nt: TGTGCCTGGAGTCCCCTCTTGGCGGGAGGGGACAATGAGCAGTTCTTC
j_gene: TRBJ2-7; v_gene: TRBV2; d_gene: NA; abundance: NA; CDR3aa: CASTAGTLSSYEQYF; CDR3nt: TGTGCCAGCACCGCAGGGACACTGAGCTCCTACGAGCAGTACTTC
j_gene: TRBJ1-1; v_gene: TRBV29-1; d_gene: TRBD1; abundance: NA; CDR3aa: CSVEEKDRGNTEAFF; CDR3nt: TGCAGCGTGGAAGAAAAGGACAGGGGGAACACTGAAGCTTTCTTT
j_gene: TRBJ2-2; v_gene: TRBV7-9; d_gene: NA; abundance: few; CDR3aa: CASSRDTLLPGELFF; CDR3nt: TGTGCCAGCAGCCGGGACACATTGCTGCCCGGGGAGCTGTTTTTT
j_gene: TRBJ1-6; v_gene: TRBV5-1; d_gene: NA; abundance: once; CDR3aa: CASSIYRVGNSPLHF; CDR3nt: TGCGCCAGCAGCATCTACAGGGTGGGTAATTCACCCCTCCACTTT
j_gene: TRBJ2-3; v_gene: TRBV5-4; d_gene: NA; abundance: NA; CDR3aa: CASSFLWSAQYF; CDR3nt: TGTGCCAGCAGCTTTTTGTGGAGCGCGCAGTATTTT
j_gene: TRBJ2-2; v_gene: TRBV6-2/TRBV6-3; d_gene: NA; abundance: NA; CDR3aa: CASSTGPTGELFF; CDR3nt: TGTGCCAGCAGCACAGGTCCCACCGGGGAGCTGTTTTTT
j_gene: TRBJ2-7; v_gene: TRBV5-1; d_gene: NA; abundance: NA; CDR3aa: CASSLSRDTGYEQYF; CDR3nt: TGCGCCAGCAGCTTGTCCCGGGACACAGGCTACGAGCAGTACTTC
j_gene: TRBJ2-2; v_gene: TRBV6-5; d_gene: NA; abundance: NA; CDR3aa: CASRSDTTGELFF; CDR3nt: TGTGCCAGCAGATCCGACACCACCGGGGAGCTGTTTTTT
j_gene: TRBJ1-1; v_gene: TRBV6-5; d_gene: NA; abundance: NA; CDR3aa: CASSYSGTMNTEAFF; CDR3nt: TGTGCCAGCAGTTACTCCGGCACCATGAACACTGAAGCTTTCTTT
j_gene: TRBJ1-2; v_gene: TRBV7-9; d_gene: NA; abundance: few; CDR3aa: CASSQDSTRGYTF; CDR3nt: TGTGCCAGCAGCCAGGACAGTACGCGGGGCTACACCTTC
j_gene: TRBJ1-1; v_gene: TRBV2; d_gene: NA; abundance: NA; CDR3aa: CASSAQGRMNTEAFF; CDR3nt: TGTGCCAGCAGTGCGCAGGGGCGGATGAACACTGAAGCTTTCTTT
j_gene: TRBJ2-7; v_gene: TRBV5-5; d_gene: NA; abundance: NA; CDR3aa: CASSLGVSESYEQYF; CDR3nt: TGTGCCAGCAGCCTGGGGGTTTCAGAGTCCTACGAGCAGTACTTC
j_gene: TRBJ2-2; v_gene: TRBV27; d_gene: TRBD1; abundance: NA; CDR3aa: CASSPFARQGAAGELFF; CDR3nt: TGTGCCAGCAGTCCCTTTGCACGGCAGGGGGCCGCCGGGGAGCTGTTTTTT
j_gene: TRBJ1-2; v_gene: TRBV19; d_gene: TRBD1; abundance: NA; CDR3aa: CASSTIRDRGIWGYTF; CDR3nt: TGTGCCAGTAGTACTATCCGGGACAGGGGGATATGGGGCTACACCTTC
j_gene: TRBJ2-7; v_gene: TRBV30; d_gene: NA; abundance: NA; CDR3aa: CAWGRGPYEQYF; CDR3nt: TGTGCCTGGGGCCGGGGGCCCTACGAGCAGTACTTC
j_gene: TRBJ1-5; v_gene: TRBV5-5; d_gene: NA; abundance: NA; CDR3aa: CASSPDSNSNQPQHF; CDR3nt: TGTGCCAGCAGCCCGGACAGTAATAGCAATCAGCCCCAGCATTTT
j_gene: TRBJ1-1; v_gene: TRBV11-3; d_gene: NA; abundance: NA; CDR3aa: CASSPRGVEAFF; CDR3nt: TGTGCCAGCAGCCCACGAGGGGTTGAAGCTTTCTTT
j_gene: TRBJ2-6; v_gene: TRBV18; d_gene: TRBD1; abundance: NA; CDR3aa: CASSLQGAGGANVLTF; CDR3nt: TGTGCCAGCTCACTACAGGGGGCGGGAGGGGCCAACGTCCTGACTTTC
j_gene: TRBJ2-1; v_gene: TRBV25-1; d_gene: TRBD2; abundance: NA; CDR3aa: CASSGSKLAGVGEQFF; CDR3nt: TGTGCCAGCAGTGGATCGAAGCTAGCGGGCGTGGGTGAGCAGTTCTTC
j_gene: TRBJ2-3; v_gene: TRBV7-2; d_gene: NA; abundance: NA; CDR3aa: CASSSDYGIVTQYF; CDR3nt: TGTGCCAGCAGTTCCGACTACGGGATTGTTACGCAGTATTTT
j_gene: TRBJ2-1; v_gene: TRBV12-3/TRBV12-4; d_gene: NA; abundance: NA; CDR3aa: CASSQQSGVEQFF; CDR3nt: TGTGCCAGCAGTCAACAAAGCGGAGTTGAGCAGTTCTTC
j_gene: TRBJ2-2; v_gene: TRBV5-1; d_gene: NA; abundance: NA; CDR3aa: CASSLRGPTNTGELFF; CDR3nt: TGCGCCAGCAGCTTGAGGGGACCAACGAACACCGGGGAGCTGTTTTTT
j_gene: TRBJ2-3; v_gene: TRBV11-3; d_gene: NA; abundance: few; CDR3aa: CASSLGMSSTDTQYF; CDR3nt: TGTGCCAGCAGCTTAGGAATGAGTAGCACAGATACGCAGTATTTT
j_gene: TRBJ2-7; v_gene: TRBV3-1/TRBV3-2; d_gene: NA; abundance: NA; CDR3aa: CASSQDHERSYEQYF; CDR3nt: TGTGCCAGCAGCCAAGATCATGAGCGAAGCTACGAGCAGTACTTC
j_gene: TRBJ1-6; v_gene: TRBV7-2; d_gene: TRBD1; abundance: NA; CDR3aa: CASSLAGGRGYSPLHF; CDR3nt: TGTGCCAGCAGCTTAGCTGGGGGCAGGGGGTATTCACCCCTCCACTTT
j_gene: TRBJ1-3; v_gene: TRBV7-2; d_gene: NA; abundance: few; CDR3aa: CASSLGTVSSGNTIYF; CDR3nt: TGTGCCAGCAGCTTGGGGACGGTGAGCTCTGGAAACACCATATATTTT
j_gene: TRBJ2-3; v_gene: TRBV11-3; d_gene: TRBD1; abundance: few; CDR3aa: CASSQGEGTDTQYF; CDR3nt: TGTGCCAGCAGCCAGGGGGAAGGCACAGATACGCAGTATTTT
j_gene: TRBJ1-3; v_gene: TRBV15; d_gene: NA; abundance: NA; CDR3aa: CATSRETGNSGNTIYF; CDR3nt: TGTGCCACCAGCAGAGAAACCGGAAACTCTGGAAACACCATATATTTT
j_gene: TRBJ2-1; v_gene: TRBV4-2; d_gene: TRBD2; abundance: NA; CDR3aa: CASSQGGSGGSSSYNEQFF; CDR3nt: TGTGCCAGCAGCCAAGGGGGTAGCGGGGGGTCTAGCTCCTACAATGAGCAGTTCTTC
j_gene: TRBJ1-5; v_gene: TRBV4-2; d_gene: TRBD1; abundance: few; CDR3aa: CASSQATGGSNQPQHF; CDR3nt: TGTGCCAGCAGCCAAGCGACAGGGGGTAGTAATCAGCCCCAGCATTTT
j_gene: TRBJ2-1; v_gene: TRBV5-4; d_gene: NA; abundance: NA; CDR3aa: CASSSGRQDGTNEQFF; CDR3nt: TGTGCCAGCAGCTCCGGACGCCAGGACGGGACCAATGAGCAGTTCTTC
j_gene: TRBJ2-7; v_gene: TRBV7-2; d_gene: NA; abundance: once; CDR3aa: CASSLRSSSNYEQYF; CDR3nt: TGTGCCAGCAGCTTAAGGTCTAGCAGCAACTACGAGCAGTACTTC
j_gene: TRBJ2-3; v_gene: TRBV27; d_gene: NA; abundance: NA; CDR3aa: CASSHRDFQGTDTQYF; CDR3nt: TGTGCCAGCAGTCATCGGGACTTTCAAGGCACAGATACGCAGTATTTT
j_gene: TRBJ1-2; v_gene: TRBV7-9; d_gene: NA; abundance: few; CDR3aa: CASSLHAGGYTF; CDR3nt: TGTGCCAGCAGCTTGCACGCTGGCGGCTACACCTTC
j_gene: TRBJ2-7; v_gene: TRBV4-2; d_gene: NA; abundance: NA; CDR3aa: CASSPQQIGGYEQYF; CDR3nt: TGTGCCAGCAGCCCTCAGCAAATAGGCGGTTACGAGCAGTACTTC
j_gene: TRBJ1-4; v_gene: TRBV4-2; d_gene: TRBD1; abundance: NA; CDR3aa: CASSQMTGGRSEKLFF; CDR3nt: TGTGCCAGCAGCCAGATGACAGGGGGCAGGAGTGAAAAACTGTTTTTT
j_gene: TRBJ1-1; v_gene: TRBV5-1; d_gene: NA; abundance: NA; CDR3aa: CASSWGTGGAEAFF; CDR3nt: TGCGCCAGCAGCTGGGGGACTGGCGGGGCTGAAGCTTTCTTT
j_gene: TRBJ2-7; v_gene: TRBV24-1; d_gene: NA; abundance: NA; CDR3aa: CATSDPRLGAYEQYF; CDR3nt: TGTGCCACCAGTGACCCCAGACTGGGGGCCTACGAGCAGTACTTC
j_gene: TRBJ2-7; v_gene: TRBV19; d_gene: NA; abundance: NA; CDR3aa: CASRGTDAYEQYF; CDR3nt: TGTGCCAGTAGGGGGACCGACGCCTACGAGCAGTACTTC
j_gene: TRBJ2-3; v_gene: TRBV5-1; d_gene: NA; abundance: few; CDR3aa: CASSAGSTDTQYF; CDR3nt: TGCGCCAGCAGCGCCGGTAGCACAGATACGCAGTATTTT
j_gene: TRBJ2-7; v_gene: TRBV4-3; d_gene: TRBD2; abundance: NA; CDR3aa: CASSQAVASGLLYEQYF; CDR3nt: TGCGCCAGCAGCCAAGCGGTCGCTAGCGGGCTCCTCTACGAGCAGTACTTC
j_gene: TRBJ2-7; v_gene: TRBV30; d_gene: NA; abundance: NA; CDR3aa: CAWSARYEQYF; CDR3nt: TGTGCCTGGAGTGCTCGGTACGAGCAGTACTTC
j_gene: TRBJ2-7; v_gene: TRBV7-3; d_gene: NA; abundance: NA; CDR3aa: CASSPANAPTTEQYF; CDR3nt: TGTGCCAGCAGCCCGGCAAATGCCCCTACGACCGAGCAGTACTTC
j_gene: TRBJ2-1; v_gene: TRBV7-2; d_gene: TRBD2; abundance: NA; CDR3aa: CASSLLAGDYNEQFF; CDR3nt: TGTGCCAGCAGCCTACTAGCGGGGGACTACAATGAGCAGTTCTTC
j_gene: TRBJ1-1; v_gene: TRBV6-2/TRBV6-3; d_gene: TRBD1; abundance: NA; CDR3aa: CASSPWDRDTEAFF; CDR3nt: TGTGCCAGCAGCCCCTGGGACAGAGACACTGAAGCTTTCTTT
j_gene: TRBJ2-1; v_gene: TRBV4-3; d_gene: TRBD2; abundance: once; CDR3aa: CASSPRFLAEDFEQFF; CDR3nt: TGCGCCAGCAGCCCCCGGTTTCTAGCGGAGGACTTTGAGCAGTTCTTC